These 14 T cell receptor beta chains share one sample of origin, sequenced in a study of blood T cell repertoires in COVID-19. The table came from immunoSEQ multiplex PCR; TCRdb's copy has only in-frame clones and leaves some out. The sample lists some 180,000 clones, approximately 80% occurring once. Sample: peripheral blood. These receptors were taken from a woman aged 40 to 50 with COVID-19, enrolled during active disease.

V is TRBV28 and J is TRBJ1-4; D may be TRBD1 (5 bases). With 6 bases removed from V and 5 bases from J, the gap between germline ends came to 10 bases. The CDR3 is 13 residues long. Germline assignment: CDR1 MDHEN and CDR2 SYDVKM. The CDR3 loop is CASRGPLNEKLFF. The CDR3 bases are TGTGCCAGCAGGGGGCCGCTGAATGAAAAACTGTTTTTT.

In its sample, this clone was seen a few times. This chain links TRBV19 with TRBJ1-1; 8 nucleotides agree with TRBD1. CDR3 size: 14 residues. Germline V gives CDR1 LNHDA, CDR2 SQIVND (reference sequence). V was pared by 3 bases and J by 10 bases, with 10 bases of the junction left unmatched. The CDR3 is CASSIRSGGAGAFF. The CDR3 nucleotides are TGTGCCAGTAGTATCCGCTCAGGGGGCGCGGGAGCTTTCTTT.

The V call is TRBV9, the J call TRBJ1-3, with TRBD1 matching over 9 bases. Per germline, CDR1 SGDLS and CDR2 YYNGEE. CDR3 size: 15 residues. J was trimmed by 4 bases and V by 0 bases; bases with no gene match: 2. The CDR3 spells CASSVATGGGNTIYF. CDR3 sequence (DNA): TGTGCCAGCAGCGTAGCGACAGGGGGGGGAAACACCATATATTTT.

This sequence joins TRBV7-9 and TRBJ2-1; D may be TRBD2 (6 bases). V was pared by 6 bases and J by 7 bases, with 22 bases between. The germline V gene has CDR1 SEHNR and CDR2 FQNEAQ (reference sequence). CDR3 length equals 16 residues. Here the CDR3 DNA reads TGTGCCAGCAGAGGAGCCGCGACTAGTGGTTATAATGAGCAGTTCTTC. This translates into CASRGAATSGYNEQFF.

V and J are TRBV28 and TRBJ1-6; D is perhaps TRBD1 (6 bases). Germline CDR1 is MDHEN and CDR2 is SYDVKM. Trimming pared 3 bases from V and 8 bases from J, leaving 14 bases between. The CDR3 extends over 15 amino acids. As DNA, the CDR3 is TGTGCCAGCAGTTTTCAGGGCAGGGGTTATTCACCCCTCCACTTT. Translation gives CASSFQGRGYSPLHF.

This clone was seen a handful of times. The chain couples TRBV5-1 to TRBJ2-5; D uncertain. Looked up from germline, CDR1 is SGHRS and CDR2 is YFSETQ. CDR3 length: 12 residues. V was shortened by 0 bases and J by 5 bases, with 5 bases between the two germline ends. DNA for the CDR3: TGCGCCAGCAGCTTGGAGAGCGAGACCCAGTACTTC. Protein sequence: CASSLESETQYF.

The chain has TRBV3-1 (or the pseudogene TRBV3-2) and TRBJ2-3; 14 bases line up with TRBD2. The trim removed 3 bases at V and 4 bases at J, leaving 3 bases unmatched. This CDR3 contains 16 residues. Germline assignment: CDR1 LGHDT and CDR2 YNNKEL (reference sequence). The CDR3 nucleotides are TGTGCCAGCAGCCAGCGGGGACTAGCGGGAGCAGATACGCAGTATTTT. Its translation: CASSQRGLAGADTQYF.

This clone was seen a few times. The chain carries TRBV11-1 and TRBJ1-3; D call uncertain. This CDR3 comprises 16 residues. Deletions cut 7 bases from V and 9 bases from J, with 25 bases between. CDR1 is SGHAT, CDR2 FQDESV, per germline (reference sequence). The CDR3: CASTPRLDSRGGTIYF. The CDR3 bases are TGTGCCAGCACCCCCCGGCTGGACTCCCGGGGTGGCACCATATATTTT. The complete variable domain, with remaining parts taken from reference TRBV11-1 and TRBJ1-3, reads EAEVAQSPRYKITEKSQAVAFWCDPISGHATLYWYRQILGQGPELLVQFQDESVVDDSQLPKDRFSAERLKGVDSTLKIQPAELGDSAMYLCASTPRLDSRGGTIYFGEGSWLTVV.

The chain combines TRBV28 with TRBJ1-1, with D tentatively TRBD1 (6 bases). The CDR3 has 14 amino acids. The germline V and J ends were trimmed by 6 bases and 0 bases, with 11 bases remaining between them. Germline V gives CDR1 MDHEN, CDR2 SYDVKM. This CDR3 reads CASSLQGMNTEAFF. In DNA form, the CDR3 reads TGTGCCAGCAGCTTACAGGGCATGAACACTGAAGCTTTCTTT. Combining the CDR3 with reference TRBV28 and TRBJ1-1 gives the whole variable domain DVKVTQSSRYLVKRTGEKVFLECVQDMDHENMFWYRQDPGLGLRLIYFSYDVKMKEKGDIPEGYSVSREKKERFSLILESASTNQTSMYLCASSLQGMNTEAFFGQGTRLTVV.

The V call is TRBV3-1 (or the pseudogene TRBV3-2), the J call TRBJ1-1, with 7 nucleotides matching TRBD1. This CDR3 comprises 16 residues. The V segment lost 6 bases and the J segment 1 base; nucleotides outside the gene matches: 11. Germline CDR1 LGHDT, CDR2 YNNKEL (reference sequence). In DNA form, the CDR3 reads TGTGCCAGCAGTCGATCAGACAGGGTGAAGAACACTGAAGCTTTCTTT. Translation: CASSRSDRVKNTEAFF.

The chain combines TRBV28 with TRBJ2-3; unclear D gene. The V and J ends lost 2 bases and 4 bases respectively, with 13 bases between them. Germline-derived CDR1 and CDR2 are MDHEN and SYDVKM. CDR3 length equals 15 residues. CDR3 sequence (DNA): TGTGCCAGCAGTTTAGGGTCGGCAGGCCCAGATACGCAGTATTTT. It is translated as CASSLGSAGPDTQYF.

In regard to this clone: A clone one base away is much larger, so this may be a read error. The final CDR3 position lacks the conserved phenylalanine or tryptophan, pointing to a likely read error. The V call is TRBV6-5, the J call TRBJ2-7; TRBD1 matches 10 bases. V lost 7 bases, J lost 4 bases, and 4 bases stayed unmatched. Germline CDR1 reads MNHEY; CDR2 reads SVGAGI. The CDR3 loop spans 13 amino acids. The CDR3 DNA sequence: TGTGCCAGCATAGACAGGGGGCCTTACGAGCAGTACCTC. Amino acid sequence: CASIDRGPYEQYL.

V is TRBV29-1 and J is TRBJ2-1; D gene unclear. The V gene lost 4 bases and the J gene lost 6 bases, with 7 bases spanning the gap. Per the germline V gene, CDR1 is SQVTM and CDR2 is ANQGSEA. The CDR3 extends over 11 amino acids. Here the CDR3 DNA reads TGCAGCGTTGTAACAGTCAATGAGCAGTTCTTC. Its translation: CSVVTVNEQFF.

The rearrangement links TRBV18 to TRBJ1-2; D gene uncertain. The CDR3 runs 12 residues. The germline gives CDR1 KGHSH, CDR2 LQKENI. Deletions cut 3 bases from V and 7 bases from J, with 9 bases between. The CDR3 loop is CASSPRGAGYTF. In nucleotides, the CDR3 is TGTGCCAGCTCACCGCGGGGTGCTGGCTACACCTTC.